This T cell receptor (beta chain) was identified in a study of cytomegalovirus exposure and HLA in healthy donors. General observations from the study: V- and J-gene trimming of TCR beta was linked (in a later analysis) to a missense DCLRE1C variant. Reports indicated that the classifier achieved high specificity and sensitivity in diagnosing cytomegalovirus status. Roughly even sequencing depth across donors was the assumption behind the presence/absence analyses. Previous analysis showed most TCR beta V segments were productive about 87% or about 30% of the time.

A remark on this clone: What it binds is not known.

Vbeta (60) and Jbeta (13) primers were used in the PCR. Data came from immunoSEQ multiplex PCR; TCRdb stores just in-frame clones and leaves some out. The sample has roughly 120,000 clones; over 60% are singletons. CDR1 is ENHRY, CDR2 SYGVKD, per germline. CDR3 length: 14 amino acids. V was pared by 8 bases and J by 5 bases, with 18 bases between. The receptor was derived from a man aged 18 to 35 in good health and CMV-seropositive. The chain carries TRBV10-3 and TRBJ1-1; TRBD1 might be the D (6 bases). Specimen: PBMCs. The DNA of the CDR3 is TGTGCCATCGGGGTAAATCAGGGGTGGACTGAAGCTTTCTTT. This sequence encodes CAIGVNQGWTEAFF.